The 25 T cell receptor beta chains in this list originate from one sample, sequenced in a study of beta chain features in type 1 diabetes. Sequenced material consisted of expressed TCRB transcripts (all of the isolated RNA was reverse transcribed). The repertoire was sequenced with immunoSEQ multiplex PCR; TCRdb's copy has only in-frame clones and lacks some. This sample has 350,000 to 450,000 clones; approximately 15% occur once, and the top ten carry about 0.034%. The sequencing sample was made of naive CD4+ T cells from blood. The origin of the receptors is a man aged 30-40 years in good health.

The chain recombines TRBV7-2 with TRBJ2-3, with TRBD2 identical over 9 bases. The germline V gene encodes CDR1 SGHTA and CDR2 FQGNSA. V was clipped by 1 base and J by 4 bases; unmatched bases: 3. The CDR3 loop spans 15 amino acids. CDR3 loop: CASSLGGGGADTQYF. The CDR3 region has the DNA TGTGCCAGCAGCTTAGGCGGGGGGGGAGCAGATACGCAGTATTTT.

This chain joins TRBV29-1 and TRBJ2-2, with 11 bases that match TRBD2. The CDR3 is 15 amino acids. Germline assignment: CDR1 SQVTM and CDR2 ANQGSEA. J was trimmed by 3 bases and V by 4 bases; bases with no gene match: 4. Here the CDR3 reads CSVGIAGGYTGELFF. The CDR3 DNA reads as TGCAGCGTTGGCATAGCGGGAGGGTACACCGGGGAGCTGTTTTTT.

This clone was seen at least ten times. The chain carries TRBV7-9 and TRBJ2-1, with D possibly matching TRBD2 (6 bases). V gave up 5 bases and J gave up 6 bases, with 11 bases separating them. The CDR3 covers 13 residues. CDR1 and CDR2 from the germline V gene are SEHNR and FQNEAQ (reference sequence). CDR3 protein: CASSTTRGNEQFF. The CDR3 DNA reads TGTGCCAGCAGCACCACGCGGGGCAATGAGCAGTTCTTC.

This CDR3 is CASRNRNSYEQYF. CDR3 DNA: TGTGCCAGCAGAAACAGGAACTCCTACGAGCAGTACTTC. The chain links TRBV6-5 to TRBJ2-7; tentative D call: TRBD1 (5 bases). Germline V gene data show CDR1 as MNHEY and CDR2 as SVGAGI. The CDR3 runs to 13 residues. The V and J ends lost 6 bases and 0 bases respectively, with 9 bases between them.

This clone was observed a few times. The genes are TRBV6-5 and TRBJ2-1; 8 nucleotides match TRBD2. The CDR3 totals 13 residues. Germline V CDR1 and CDR2: MNHEY, SVGAGI. Trimming took 4 bases from V and 10 from J; bases not matched to a gene: 6. The CDR3 DNA sequence: TGTGCCAGCAGTTCCAGCGGGAGTAGGGAGCAGTTCTTC. Translation gives CASSSSGSREQFF.

The chain recombines TRBV4-2 with TRBJ2-5; D is uncertain. V lost 1 base and J lost 5, with 8 bases in between. The CDR3 sequence is 13 residues long. The germline V gene encodes CDR1 LGHNA and CDR2 YNFKEQ. The CDR3: CASSQGVRETQYF. For the CDR3, the DNA is TGTGCCAGCAGCCAAGGGGTCCGGGAGACCCAGTACTTC.

This clone has just a few counts. This rearrangement joins TRBV15 to TRBJ2-5, with D possibly being TRBD1 or TRBD2 (5 bases each). In germline, CDR1 is LNHNV, CDR2 YYDKDF (reference sequence). The CDR3 spans 14 residues. V was trimmed by 5 bases and J by 4 bases, leaving 14 bases between them. The CDR3 DNA follows: TGTGCCACCAGCGGGGCTGGGGGTGGAGAGACCCAGTACTTC. Protein product: CATSGAGGGETQYF.

The chain uses TRBV6-6 and TRBJ2-3; D is unclear. The V gene's germline CDR1 is MNHNY and CDR2 SVGAGI (reference sequence). The CDR3 is made up of 13 amino acids. The V gene lost 0 bases and the J gene lost 1 base, with 2 bases spanning the gap. The CDR3: CASSYSGTDTQYF. The CDR3 DNA reads as TGTGCCAGCAGTTACTCGGGCACAGATACGCAGTATTTT.

This clone was seen only a few times. The J gene is TRBJ2-2, the V gene TRBV30; D uncertain. Germline CDR1 GTSNPN, CDR2 SVGIG (reference sequence). V was clipped by 4 bases and J by 6 bases, with 9 bases between them. CDR3 length: 12 amino acids. In DNA, the CDR3 is TGTGCCTGGACTCCCCAGGCCGGGGAGCTGTTTTTT. Its translation: CAWTPQAGELFF.

This clone was observed a handful of times. The rearrangement uses TRBV14 and TRBJ2-3; 8 nucleotides align to TRBD1. Germline CDR1 and CDR2: SGHDN and FVKESK. CDR3 size: 14 residues. J gave up 3 bases and V 1 base, and 0 bases lay outside the gene matches. The CDR3 coding sequence is TGTGCCAGCAGCCAAGGACAGGGGACAGATACGCAGTATTTT. It specifies CASSQGQGTDTQYF. The full variable domain, in which reference TRBV14 and TRBJ2-3 provide the parts outside the CDR3, is EAGVTQFPSHSVIEKGQTVTLRCDPISGHDNLYWYRRVMGKEIKFLLHFVKESKQDESGMPNNRFLAERTGGTYSTLKVQPAELEDSGVYFCASSQGQGTDTQYFGPGTRLTVL.

This rearrangement joins TRBV7-2 to TRBJ1-1; D is undetermined. From germline, CDR1 is SGHTA and CDR2 FQGNSA. The CDR3 is 14 amino acids. V was pared by 5 bases and J by 5 bases, with 15 bases between. The DNA of the CDR3 is TGTGCCAGCAGCCCCTCGCCGATCGAGACTGAAGCTTTCTTT. It translates to CASSPSPIETEAFF.

This clone was seen a handful of times. V usage is TRBV10-3 and J usage is TRBJ1-1; D not certain. The CDR3 is 15 residues long. V gave up 0 bases and J gave up 5 bases, with 13 bases separating them. Germline CDR1 ENHRY, CDR2 SYGVKD. CDR3 sequence reads: CAISESEGLGTEAFF. Written as DNA, the CDR3 is TGTGCCATCAGTGAGTCGGAGGGCCTGGGGACTGAAGCTTTCTTT.

The gene calls are TRBV7-2 and TRBJ2-1, with TRBD2 identical over 8 bases. V shed 4 bases and J 5 bases; nucleotides not matched to a gene: 4. CDR1 and CDR2 from the germline V gene are SGHTA and FQGNSA. The CDR3 sequence is 14 residues long. This chain's CDR3 is CASSSTSAHNEQFF. The CDR3 nucleotides are TGTGCCAGCAGCTCGACTAGCGCCCACAATGAGCAGTTCTTC. Filled out from reference TRBV7-2 and TRBJ2-1, the complete variable domain reads GAGVSQSPSNKVTEKGKDVELRCDPISGHTALYWYRQSLGQGLEFLIYFQGNSAPDKSGLPSDRFSAERTGGSVSTLTIQRTQQEDSAVYLCASSSTSAHNEQFFGPGTRLTVL.

This clone was seen a few times. The chain couples TRBV4-3 to TRBJ2-2; D is ambiguous. Germline lookup yields CDR1 LGHNA and CDR2 YSLEER. V gave up 4 bases and J gave up 0 bases, with 6 bases separating them. The CDR3 covers 14 residues. The CDR3 loop reads CASSLLPNTGELFF. The CDR3 nucleotides are TGCGCCAGCAGCCTGCTACCGAACACCGGGGAGCTGTTTTTT.

The gene calls are TRBV5-6 and TRBJ2-1; D is undetermined. Germline values: CDR1 SGHDT, CDR2 YYEEEE. Trimming stripped 4 bases from V and 10 bases from J, with 9 bases between. This CDR3 has 11 residues. The DNA for the CDR3 is TGTGCCAGCAGCGTCGGACCCGAGCAGTTCTTC. Encoded protein: CASSVGPEQFF.

CDR3 DNA: TGCAGCGTTATGGGCAGGTACGGTGAGCAGTTCTTC. Translation gives CSVMGRYGEQFF. The V gene is TRBV29-1, the J gene TRBJ2-1; D gene uncertain. Germline V CDR1 and CDR2: SQVTM, ANQGSEA. This CDR3 region has 12 residues. V dropped 5 bases and J dropped 9 bases, with 14 bases sitting between them.

The chain combines TRBV7-2 with TRBJ2-5; D is unclear. Germline CDR1 SGHTA, CDR2 FQGNSA. This CDR3 comprises 14 residues. V was shortened by 1 base and J by 3 bases, with 9 bases between the two germline ends. The CDR3 loop is CASSLVAPKETQYF. The CDR3 DNA reads TGTGCCAGCAGCTTAGTCGCGCCAAAAGAGACCCAGTACTTC.

The rearrangement links TRBV11-2 to TRBJ1-2; TRBD1 agrees at 9 bases. Germline V gene data show CDR1 as SGHAT and CDR2 as FQNNGV. V shed 6 bases, J shed 2 bases, and the junction held 4 bases outside the gene matches. The CDR3 length is 14 residues. The CDR3 region is CASSRTGGNYGYTF. DNA for the CDR3: TGTGCCAGCAGTCGAACAGGGGGCAACTATGGCTACACCTTC.

The chain joins TRBV5-1 to TRBJ1-1; D gene uncertain. The CDR3 consists of 14 residues. CDR1 is SGHRS, CDR2 YFSETQ, per germline. Trimming removed 0 bases at V and 5 bases at J, with 11 bases between. The CDR3 loop is CASSLARAQTEAFF. CDR3 in DNA: TGCGCCAGCAGCTTGGCCCGGGCCCAGACTGAAGCTTTCTTT.

This clone was seen at least ten times. V is TRBV29-1 and J is TRBJ2-1; D is unclear. This CDR3 is built from 8 residues. CDR1 is SQVTM, CDR2 ANQGSEA, per germline. The germline V and J ends were trimmed by 6 bases and 6 bases, with 0 bases remaining between them. The DNA for the CDR3 is TGCAGCGTCAATGAGCAGTTCTTC. Protein sequence: CSVNEQFF.

This clone was counted only a few times. This chain uses TRBV30 with TRBJ2-1; the D gene could be TRBD1 or TRBD2 (8 bases each). CDR3 size: 13 residues. The V end lost 8 bases, the J end lost 16 bases, and 27 bases lay between the germline ends. Germline CDR1 GTSNPN, CDR2 SVGIG (reference sequence). CDR3: CAISGGLERESFF. The CDR3 nucleotides read TGTGCCATATCAGGGGGCTTAGAGCGGGAGTCCTTCTTC.

The genes are TRBV15 and TRBJ2-1; possibly TRBD2 for D (5 bases). V dropped 1 base and J dropped 6 bases, with 10 bases sitting between them. The germline gives CDR1 LNHNV, CDR2 YYDKDF (reference sequence). The CDR3 loop spans 14 amino acids. The CDR3 DNA reads TGTGCCACCAGCAGAGGAACTAGGATCAATGAGCAGTTCTTC. This gives the protein CATSRGTRINEQFF.

This chain uses TRBV15 with TRBJ2-5; no reliable D call. CDR3 length equals 14 residues. Trimming took 1 base from V and 5 from J, leaving 11 bases between them. Per germline, CDR1 LNHNV and CDR2 YYDKDF (reference sequence). The CDR3 is CATSRAWGTETQYF. CDR3 coding DNA: TGTGCCACCAGCAGAGCCTGGGGAACGGAGACCCAGTACTTC.

The sample holds a few counts of this clone. The V call is TRBV5-6, the J call TRBJ1-6; no definite D call. V was cut by 2 bases and J by 11 bases, with 8 bases left in between. The CDR3 has 12 amino acids. Germline CDR1 reads SGHDT; CDR2 reads YYEEEE. CDR3 region: CASSLAGAPLHF. The DNA of the CDR3 is TGTGCCAGCAGCTTAGCGGGAGCACCCCTCCACTTT.

The chain combines TRBV29-1 with TRBJ1-1; 7 bases match TRBD1. With 7 bases clipped from V and 1 base from J, the junction kept 9 bases outside the gene matches. Germline CDR1 reads SQVTM; CDR2 reads ANQGSEA. This CDR3 contains 14 residues. This chain's CDR3 is CSAKTGSTNTEAFF. DNA for the CDR3: TGCAGCGCAAAGACAGGGTCCACGAACACTGAAGCTTTCTTT.